These 28 T cell receptor beta chains share one sample of origin, sequenced in a study of T cells in localized non-small cell lung cancer. Assay used: immunoSEQ multiplex PCR; TCRdb lists only in-frame clones, some missing. The sample yields about 24,000 clones, approximately 87% seen once. The starting material was PBMCs, obtained before any cancer treatment. These receptors all come from a man aged 35 to 69 with stage II lung adenocarcinoma.

V is TRBV7-3 and J is TRBJ2-7, with 8 bases identical to TRBD2. The CDR3 is 12 residues long. Losses at the gene ends were 5 bases for V and 5 bases for J; bases not matched to a gene: 2. Germline V gives CDR1 SGHTA, CDR2 FQGTGA. CDR3 DNA sequence: TGTGCCAGCAGCCCGGGGGGGAACGAGCAGTACTTC. This codes for CASSPGGNEQYF.

The chain recombines TRBV18 with TRBJ1-1, with D unclear. Trimming took off 2 bases at V and 5 bases at J, with 18 bases between the two ends. The CDR3 extends over 16 amino acids. Germline loops: CDR1 KGHSH, CDR2 LQKENI. Here the CDR3 DNA reads TGTGCCAGCTCACCAGAAGTGAAGGGAGTAAATACTGAAGCTTTCTTT. Amino acid sequence: CASSPEVKGVNTEAFF. Variable domain in full (rest from reference TRBV18 and TRBJ1-1): NAGVMQNPRHLVRRRGQEARLRCSPMKGHSHVYWYRQLPEEGLKFMVYLQKENIIDESGMPKERFSAEFPKEGPSILRIQQVVRGDSAAYFCASSPEVKGVNTEAFFGQGTRLTVV.

The chain carries TRBV5-6 and TRBJ2-1; D may match TRBD1 or TRBD2 (5 bases each). The CDR3 runs 14 residues. V was shortened by 0 bases and J by 7 bases, with 11 bases between the two germline ends. Germline V lookup: CDR1 SGHDT, CDR2 YYEEEE. The CDR3 spells CASSLDWGLNEQFF. The CDR3 DNA is TGTGCCAGCAGCTTGGACTGGGGGTTGAATGAGCAGTTCTTC.

The J gene is TRBJ1-1, the V gene TRBV2, with 7 bases aligning to TRBD1. The CDR3 covers 13 residues. Germline CDR1 reads SNHLY; CDR2 reads FYNNEI. J was trimmed by 4 bases and V by 3 bases; bases with no gene match: 2. The CDR3 loop reads CASSDPGGTEAFF. DNA of the CDR3: TGTGCCAGCAGTGACCCAGGGGGCACTGAAGCTTTCTTT.

The V and J genes are TRBV5-5 and TRBJ1-1; 8 nucleotides align to TRBD1. This CDR3 has 15 residues. Germline CDR1 SGHKS, CDR2 YYEKEE (reference sequence). The V gene end was trimmed by 1 base and the J gene end by 4 bases; junction bases not matched to a gene: 6. CDR3 sequence reads: CASSLTPGTGTEAFF. CDR3 nucleotides: TGTGCCAGCAGCTTGACCCCCGGGACAGGCACTGAAGCTTTCTTT.

A single count supports this clone. The chain has TRBV5-1 and TRBJ2-2, with TRBD1 identical over 9 bases. V shed 9 bases and J 4 bases; nucleotides not matched to a gene: 4. Per germline, CDR1 SGHRS and CDR2 YFSETQ. The CDR3 loop spans 13 amino acids. In DNA, the CDR3 is TGCGCCACCGGGACAGGGACCACCGGGGAGCTGTTTTTT. Its translation: CATGTGTTGELFF.

V gene TRBV6-1 combines with J gene TRBJ1-5, with no clear D. CDR1 MNHNS and CDR2 SASEGT come from the germline V gene. CDR3 length: 13 residues. V was clipped by 2 bases and J by 6 bases, with 8 bases between them. CDR3 DNA: TGTGCCAGCAGTGAATTGGGAGTTCAGCCCCAGCATTTT. Protein sequence: CASSELGVQPQHF.

The chain uses TRBV6-5 and TRBJ2-1; 9 nucleotides align to TRBD2. The germline V gene encodes CDR1 MNHEY and CDR2 SVGAGI. With 8 bases clipped from V and 8 bases from J, the junction kept 4 bases outside the gene matches. The CDR3 length is 12 residues. CDR3 amino acids: CASAGGPYEQFF. CDR3 in DNA: TGTGCCAGCGCGGGAGGGCCCTATGAGCAGTTCTTC.

The gene calls are TRBV9 and TRBJ1-1, with no clear D. Germline values: CDR1 SGDLS, CDR2 YYNGEE. Between the trimmed V and J ends, which lost 4 bases and 5 bases, there was a span of 9 bases. CDR3 length: 12 amino acids. The CDR3 DNA follows: TGTGCCAGCAGCCCAGGTAGGACTGAAGCTTTCTTT. Amino acid sequence: CASSPGRTEAFF.

The chain has TRBV9 and TRBJ2-2, with D possibly being TRBD2 (6 bases). This CDR3 is built from 15 residues. V lost 4 bases and J 6 bases, leaving 16 bases between the germline ends. The germline V gene has CDR1 SGDLS and CDR2 YYNGEE. The CDR3 spells CASSPRGGAAGELFF. CDR3 coding DNA: TGTGCCAGCAGCCCTAGAGGAGGGGCGGCCGGGGAGCTGTTTTTT.

The chain carries TRBV27 and TRBJ2-5; the D gene could be TRBD1 or TRBD2 (5 bases each). V was trimmed by 3 bases and J by 1 base, leaving 9 bases between them. The germline gives CDR1 MNHEY, CDR2 SMNVEV (reference sequence). The CDR3 is made up of 14 amino acids. CDR3 in DNA: TGTGCCAGCAGTTTCCACGGGACCCAAGAGACCCAGTACTTC. It yields the protein CASSFHGTQETQYF.

This chain joins TRBV9 and TRBJ1-5; tentatively, D is TRBD1 (5 bases). V lost 3 bases and J lost 7, with 17 bases in between. This CDR3 is built from 15 residues. The germline gives CDR1 SGDLS, CDR2 YYNGEE. DNA for the CDR3: TGTGCCAGCAGCGCCGGGACCCTAGAGGACCAGCCCCAGCATTTT. The encoded protein is CASSAGTLEDQPQHF.

The chain carries TRBV27 and TRBJ1-1; D is undetermined. Between the trimmed V and J ends, which lost 4 bases and 0 bases, there was a span of 6 bases. Germline V lookup: CDR1 MNHEY, CDR2 SMNVEV (reference sequence). The CDR3 covers 13 residues. This chain's CDR3 is CASSYGLNTEAFF. CDR3 DNA: TGTGCCAGCAGTTATGGATTGAACACTGAAGCTTTCTTT.

V usage is TRBV5-6 and J usage is TRBJ1-1, with a possible D match to TRBD1 (5 bases). V shed 0 bases and J shed 1 base, with 10 bases lying between them. Germline CDR1 reads SGHDT; CDR2 reads YYEEEE. The CDR3 is 15 residues long. CDR3: CASSLAYTGNTEAFF. CDR3 DNA: TGTGCCAGCAGCTTGGCGTATACAGGGAACACTGAAGCTTTCTTT.

The count of this clone is one. J is TRBJ2-2 and V is TRBV19; 8 positions agree with TRBD1. The junction had 3 bases not matched to a gene; V was cut back by 7 bases and J by 2 bases. The CDR3 runs to 14 residues. In germline, CDR1 is LNHDA, CDR2 SQIVND (reference sequence). In DNA, the CDR3 is TGTGCCAGTAAGACAGGGGTTAACACCGGGGAGCTGTTTTTT. Translating it yields CASKTGVNTGELFF.

This chain links TRBV29-1 with TRBJ1-2, with D perhaps TRBD1 (6 bases). CDR3 length equals 13 residues. Trimming stripped 4 bases from V and 7 bases from J, with 16 bases between. The V gene's germline CDR1 is SQVTM and CDR2 ANQGSEA. The CDR3 spells CSVGQGQKSGYTF. CDR3 DNA: TGCAGCGTTGGTCAAGGACAGAAATCTGGCTACACCTTC. The full variable domain, in which reference TRBV29-1 and TRBJ1-2 provide the parts outside the CDR3, is SAVISQKPSRDICQRGTSLTIQCQVDSQVTMMFWYRQQPGQSLTLIATANQGSEATYESGFVIDKFPISRPNLTFSTLTVSNMSPEDSSIYLCSVGQGQKSGYTFGSGTRLTVV.

The chain links TRBV11-1 to TRBJ1-2; a possible D gene is TRBD1 (5 bases). Trimming cost V 6 bases and J 6 bases, with 14 bases left between them. Germline-derived CDR1 and CDR2 are SGHAT and FQDESV (reference sequence). This CDR3 is built from 13 residues. CDR3 amino acids: CASSQDSGNGYTF. The CDR3 DNA reads as TGTGCCAGCAGTCAAGACAGTGGTAATGGCTACACCTTC. The full variable domain, completed using reference TRBV11-1 and TRBJ1-2, is EAEVAQSPRYKITEKSQAVAFWCDPISGHATLYWYRQILGQGPELLVQFQDESVVDDSQLPKDRFSAERLKGVDSTLKIQPAELGDSAMYLCASSQDSGNGYTFGSGTRLTVV.

The chain is built from TRBV4-1 and TRBJ2-1; 12 bases line up with TRBD2. V lost 1 base and J lost 2; bases outside the gene matches: 3. The CDR3 is 17 residues long. Germline CDR1 and CDR2: MGHRA and YSYEKL. The CDR3 protein is CASSQGSSGGAYNEQFF. The CDR3 coding sequence is TGCGCCAGCAGCCAAGGTTCTAGCGGGGGGGCCTACAATGAGCAGTTCTTC.

The genes are TRBV29-1 and TRBJ2-7; D is undetermined. V was trimmed by 2 bases and J by 1 base, leaving 9 bases between them. CDR1 is SQVTM and CDR2 is ANQGSEA in the germline V gene. This CDR3 comprises 13 residues. CDR3 sequence: CSVEPIGSYEQYF. The CDR3 DNA reads TGCAGCGTTGAACCTATCGGGTCCTACGAGCAGTACTTC.

The chain carries TRBV9 and TRBJ2-7; D perhaps matches TRBD1 (6 bases). Deletions cut 2 bases from V and 0 bases from J, with 12 bases between. The germline V gene encodes CDR1 SGDLS and CDR2 YYNGEE. This CDR3 is 15 amino acids long. CDR3 amino acids: CASSVYRDNSYEQYF. CDR3 sequence (DNA): TGTGCCAGCAGCGTTTATAGGGACAACTCCTACGAGCAGTACTTC.

Notes on this clone: Germline and junction disagree at one end, which may indicate a read error. The CDR3 coding sequence is TGTGCCGGCAGTCGGGGGACAGGGACGTCGGAGACCCAGTACTTC. It yields the protein CAGSRGTGTSETQYF. The V and J genes are TRBV6-5 and TRBJ2-5; 9 bases agree with TRBD1. There are 15 residues in the CDR3. The germline V gene encodes CDR1 MNHEY and CDR2 SVGAGI.

This rearrangement joins TRBV28 to TRBJ2-1; possibly TRBD2 for D (6 bases). Trimming cost V 3 bases and J 0 bases, with 12 bases left between them. This CDR3 spans 16 amino acids. CDR1 and CDR2 (germline): MDHEN, SYDVKM. CDR3 bases: TGTGCCAGCAGTTTCGGAGGGGCCAGCTCCTACAATGAGCAGTTCTTC. Translating it yields CASSFGGASSYNEQFF.

This clone has more than one count but fewer than ten. This rearrangement joins TRBV30 to TRBJ1-1; 8 bases match TRBD1. J was trimmed by 4 bases and V by 3 bases; bases with no gene match: 7. This CDR3 has 14 residues. Germline assignment: CDR1 GTSNPN and CDR2 SVGIG (reference sequence). CDR3 in DNA: TGTGCCTGGAGACGACAGGGGCTTGGCACTGAAGCTTTCTTT. Amino acids: CAWRRQGLGTEAFF.

The chain has TRBV7-9 and TRBJ1-1; a weak D match, TRBD1 (5 bases). The CDR3 has 14 residues. Germline assignment: CDR1 SEHNR and CDR2 FQNEAQ (reference sequence). The V end lost 1 base, the J end lost 4 bases, and 10 bases lay between the germline ends. The CDR3 region is CASSLEQVSTEAFF. The CDR3 nucleotides are TGTGCCAGCAGCTTAGAACAGGTTAGCACTGAAGCTTTCTTT.

A single count supports this clone. The chain has TRBV11-2 and TRBJ2-7, with D possibly being TRBD1 (5 bases). The V end lost 2 bases, the J end lost 5 bases, and 16 bases lay between the germline ends. Germline assignment: CDR1 SGHAT and CDR2 FQNNGV. The CDR3 runs 15 residues. DNA for the CDR3: TGTGCCAGCAGCTTAAGGCAGGGTTATGAGAACGAGCAGTACTTC. This codes for CASSLRQGYENEQYF.

This clone showed up just once. The chain carries TRBV28 and TRBJ2-3; 8 bases agree with TRBD2. The germline gives CDR1 MDHEN, CDR2 SYDVKM. This CDR3 is built from 14 residues. The V segment lost 6 bases and the J segment 4 bases; nucleotides outside the gene matches: 6. The CDR3 reads CASSGGAFPDTQYF. The CDR3, as DNA: TGTGCCAGCAGCGGGGGGGCATTCCCAGATACGCAGTATTTT. Drawing the rest from reference TRBV28 and TRBJ2-3, the complete variable domain is DVKVTQSSRYLVKRTGEKVFLECVQDMDHENMFWYRQDPGLGLRLIYFSYDVKMKEKGDIPEGYSVSREKKERFSLILESASTNQTSMYLCASSGGAFPDTQYFGPGTRLTVL.

The chain links TRBV7-2 to TRBJ2-3, with 12 bases lining up with TRBD2. The germline V gene encodes CDR1 SGHTA and CDR2 FQGNSA. Trimming removed 4 bases from V and 4 bases from J; junction bases left unmatched: 12. There are 18 residues in the CDR3. CDR3 sequence (DNA): TGTGCCAGCAGCTCTCAAAGGAGACTAGCGGGGGTTCCAGATACGCAGTATTTT. Encoded protein: CASSSQRRLAGVPDTQYF.

The V and J genes are TRBV6-1 and TRBJ1-6; the D is unclear. Germline V lookup: CDR1 MNHNS, CDR2 SASEGT. This CDR3 is 16 amino acids long. Between the trimmed V and J ends, which lost 4 bases and 0 bases, there was a span of 10 bases. The CDR3, as DNA: TGTGCCAGCAGTGCAGTGGTGAGCTCCTATAATTCACCCCTCCACTTT. It yields the protein CASSAVVSSYNSPLHF.